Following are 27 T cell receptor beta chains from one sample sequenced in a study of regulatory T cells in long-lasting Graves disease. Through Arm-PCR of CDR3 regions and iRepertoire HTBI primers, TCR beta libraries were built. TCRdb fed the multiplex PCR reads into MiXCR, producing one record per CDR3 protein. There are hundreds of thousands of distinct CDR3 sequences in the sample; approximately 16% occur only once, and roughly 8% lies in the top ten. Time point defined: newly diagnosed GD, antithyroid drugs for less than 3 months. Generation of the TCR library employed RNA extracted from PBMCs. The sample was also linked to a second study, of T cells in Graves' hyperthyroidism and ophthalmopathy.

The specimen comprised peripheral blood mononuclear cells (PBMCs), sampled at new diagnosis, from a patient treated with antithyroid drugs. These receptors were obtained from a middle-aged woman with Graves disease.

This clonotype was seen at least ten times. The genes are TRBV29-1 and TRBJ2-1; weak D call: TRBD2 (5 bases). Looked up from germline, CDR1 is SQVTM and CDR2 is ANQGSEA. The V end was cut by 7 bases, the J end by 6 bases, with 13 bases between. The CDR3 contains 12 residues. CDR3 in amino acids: CSGKTSGNEQFF. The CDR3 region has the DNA TGCAGCGGAAAGACCAGCGGCAATGAGCAGTTCTTC.

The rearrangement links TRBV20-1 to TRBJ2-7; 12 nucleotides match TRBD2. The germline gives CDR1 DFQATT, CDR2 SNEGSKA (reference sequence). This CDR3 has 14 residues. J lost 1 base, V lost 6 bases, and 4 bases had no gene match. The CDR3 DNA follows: TGCAGTGCCTGGGGGACTAGCGGGTCCTACGAGCAGTACTTC. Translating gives CSAWGTSGSYEQYF.

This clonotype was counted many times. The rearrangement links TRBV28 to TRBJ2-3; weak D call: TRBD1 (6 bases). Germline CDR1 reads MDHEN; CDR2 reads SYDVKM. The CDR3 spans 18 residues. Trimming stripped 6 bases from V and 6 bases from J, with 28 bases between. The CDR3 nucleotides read TGTGCCAGCAGCCCGAAGTTCGGGACAACTTCGATTTTGGATACGCAGTATTTT. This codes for CASSPKFGTTSILDTQYF.

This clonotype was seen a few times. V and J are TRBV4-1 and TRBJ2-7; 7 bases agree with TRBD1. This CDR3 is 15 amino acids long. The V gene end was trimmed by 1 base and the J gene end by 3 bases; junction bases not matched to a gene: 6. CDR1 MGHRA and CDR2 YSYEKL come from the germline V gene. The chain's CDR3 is CASSQGSAGGYEQYF. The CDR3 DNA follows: TGCGCCAGCAGCCAAGGGTCGGCAGGGGGCTACGAGCAGTACTTC.

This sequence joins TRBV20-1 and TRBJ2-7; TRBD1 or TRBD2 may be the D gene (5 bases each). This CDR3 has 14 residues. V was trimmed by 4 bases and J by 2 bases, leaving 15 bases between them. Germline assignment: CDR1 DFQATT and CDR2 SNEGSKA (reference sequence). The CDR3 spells CSATLAGTAYEQYF. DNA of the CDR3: TGCAGTGCTACCCTCGCCGGGACCGCCTACGAGCAGTACTTC.

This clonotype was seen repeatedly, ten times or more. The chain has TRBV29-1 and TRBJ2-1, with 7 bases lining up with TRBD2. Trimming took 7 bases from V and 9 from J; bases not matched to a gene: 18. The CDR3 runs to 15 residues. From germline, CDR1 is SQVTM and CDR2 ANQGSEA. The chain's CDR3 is CSGGRLAEALSEQFF. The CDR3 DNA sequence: TGCAGCGGTGGAAGGCTAGCGGAGGCTCTCAGTGAGCAGTTCTTC.

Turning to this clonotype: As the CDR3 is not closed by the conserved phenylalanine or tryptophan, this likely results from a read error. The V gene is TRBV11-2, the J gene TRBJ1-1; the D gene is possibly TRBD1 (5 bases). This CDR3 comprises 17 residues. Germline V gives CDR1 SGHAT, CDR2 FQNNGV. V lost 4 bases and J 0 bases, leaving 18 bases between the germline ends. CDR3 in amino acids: CASSSIRDWDLNTEAFL. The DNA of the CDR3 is TGTGCCAGCAGCTCCATCCGGGACTGGGACTTGAACACTGAAGCTTTCTTG.

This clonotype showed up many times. CDR3 in amino acids: CASSLRGGEIDEQFF. Here the CDR3 DNA reads TGTGCCAGCAGTTTACGAGGGGGCGAAATAGATGAGCAGTTCTTC. V and J are TRBV12-3 or TRBV12-4 and TRBJ2-1; the match to TRBD1 covers 7 bases. V gave up 2 bases and J gave up 8 bases; unmatched junction bases: 9. The length of the CDR3 is 15 residues.

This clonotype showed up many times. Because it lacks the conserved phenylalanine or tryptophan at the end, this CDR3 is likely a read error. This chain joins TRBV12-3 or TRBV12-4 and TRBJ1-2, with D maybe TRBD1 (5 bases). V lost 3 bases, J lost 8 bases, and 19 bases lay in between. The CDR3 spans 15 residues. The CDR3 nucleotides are TGTGCCAGCAGTTTCGCAGGGAGGGCCTCATACGGCTACACCCTC. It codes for CASSFAGRASYGYTL.

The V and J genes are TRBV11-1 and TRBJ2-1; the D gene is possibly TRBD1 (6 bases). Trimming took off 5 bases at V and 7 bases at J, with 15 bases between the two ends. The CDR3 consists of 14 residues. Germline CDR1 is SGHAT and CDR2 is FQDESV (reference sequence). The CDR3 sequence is CASSRDRTKNEQFF. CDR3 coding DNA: TGTGCCAGCAGCCGTGACAGGACCAAAAATGAGCAGTTCTTC.

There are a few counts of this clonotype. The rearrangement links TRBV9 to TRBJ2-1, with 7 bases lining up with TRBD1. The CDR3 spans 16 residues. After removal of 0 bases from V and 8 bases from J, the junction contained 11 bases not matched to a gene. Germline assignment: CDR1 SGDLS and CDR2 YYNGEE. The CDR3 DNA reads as TGTGCCAGCAGCGTAGCTACGACAGGGTGGGGCGATGAGCAGTTCTTC. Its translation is CASSVATTGWGDEQFF.

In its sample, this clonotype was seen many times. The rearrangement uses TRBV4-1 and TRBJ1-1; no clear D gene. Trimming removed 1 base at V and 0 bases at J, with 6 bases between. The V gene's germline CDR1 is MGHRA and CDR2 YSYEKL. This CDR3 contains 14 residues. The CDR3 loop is CASSQADLNTEAFF. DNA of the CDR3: TGCGCCAGCAGCCAAGCGGATTTGAACACTGAAGCTTTCTTT.

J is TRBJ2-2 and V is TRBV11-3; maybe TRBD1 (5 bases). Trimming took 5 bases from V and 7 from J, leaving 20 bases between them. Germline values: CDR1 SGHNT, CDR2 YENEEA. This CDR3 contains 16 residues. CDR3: CASSISDSGVNGELFF. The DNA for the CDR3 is TGTGCCAGCAGCATCAGTGACAGTGGGGTAAACGGGGAGCTGTTTTTT.

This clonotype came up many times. The CDR3 coding sequence is TGCAGCGTTATCGACAGGGGGTACGAGCAGTACTTC. It translates to CSVIDRGYEQYF. The rearrangement links TRBV29-1 to TRBJ2-7, with 9 bases that match TRBD1. The CDR3 loop spans 12 amino acids. J gave up 4 bases and V 5 bases, and 3 bases lay outside the gene matches. Germline V gene lookup returns CDR1 SQVTM and CDR2 ANQGSEA.

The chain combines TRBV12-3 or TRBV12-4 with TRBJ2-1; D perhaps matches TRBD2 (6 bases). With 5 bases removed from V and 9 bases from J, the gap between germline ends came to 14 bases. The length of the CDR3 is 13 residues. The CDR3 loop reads CASSRESRGEQFF. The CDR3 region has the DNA TGTGCCAGCAGTCGGGAGAGTAGAGGTGAGCAGTTCTTC.

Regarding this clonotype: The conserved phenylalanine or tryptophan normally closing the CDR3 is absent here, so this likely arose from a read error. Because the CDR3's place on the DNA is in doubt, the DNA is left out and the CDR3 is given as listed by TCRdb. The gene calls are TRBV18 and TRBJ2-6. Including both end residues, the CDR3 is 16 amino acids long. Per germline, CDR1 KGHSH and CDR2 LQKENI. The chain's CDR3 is CASSPRLVTGANVLSL.

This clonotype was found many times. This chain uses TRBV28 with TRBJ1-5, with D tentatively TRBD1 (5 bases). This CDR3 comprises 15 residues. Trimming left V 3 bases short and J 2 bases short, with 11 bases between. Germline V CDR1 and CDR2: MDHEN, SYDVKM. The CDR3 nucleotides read TGTGCCAGCAGTTTTGTCAGGGCTGGCAATCAGCCCCAGCATTTT. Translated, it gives CASSFVRAGNQPQHF.

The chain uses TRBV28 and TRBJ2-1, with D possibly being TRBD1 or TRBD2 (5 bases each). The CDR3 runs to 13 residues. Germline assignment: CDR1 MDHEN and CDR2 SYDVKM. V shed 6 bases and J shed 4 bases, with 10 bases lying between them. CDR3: CASSWGRYNEQFF. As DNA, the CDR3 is TGTGCCAGCAGCTGGGGGAGATACAATGAGCAGTTCTTC.

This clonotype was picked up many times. The CDR3 DNA is TGTGCCAGCAGTTACCCCCTCGGAGATAGCGGGGGGCCCTACAATGAGCAGTTCTTC. Its protein product is CASSYPLGDSGGPYNEQFF. V and J are TRBV6-2 or TRBV6-3 and TRBJ2-1; TRBD2 matches 10 bases. CDR1 MNHEY and CDR2 SVGEGT come from the germline V gene. Trimming took 2 bases from V and 2 from J; bases not matched to a gene: 12. This CDR3 is 19 amino acids long.

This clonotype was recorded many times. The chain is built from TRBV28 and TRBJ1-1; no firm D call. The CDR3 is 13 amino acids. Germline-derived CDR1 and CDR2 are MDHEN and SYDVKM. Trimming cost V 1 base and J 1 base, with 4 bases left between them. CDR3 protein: CASSLSPNTEAFF. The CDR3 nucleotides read TGTGCCAGCAGTTTATCCCCGAACACTGAAGCTTTCTTT.

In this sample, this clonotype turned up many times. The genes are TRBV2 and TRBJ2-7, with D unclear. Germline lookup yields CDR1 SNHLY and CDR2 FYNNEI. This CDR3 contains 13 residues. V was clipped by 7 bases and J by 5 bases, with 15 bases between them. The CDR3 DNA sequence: TGTGCCAGCACGAGGACGGCCAGCGACGAGCAGTACTTC. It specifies CASTRTASDEQYF.

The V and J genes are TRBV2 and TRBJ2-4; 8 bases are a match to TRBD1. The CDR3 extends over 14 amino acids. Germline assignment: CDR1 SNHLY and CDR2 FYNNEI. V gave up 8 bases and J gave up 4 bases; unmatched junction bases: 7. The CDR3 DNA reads TGTGCCAGCTCCAGGGGGCACGGGAAAAACATTCAGTACTTC. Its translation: CASSRGHGKNIQYF.

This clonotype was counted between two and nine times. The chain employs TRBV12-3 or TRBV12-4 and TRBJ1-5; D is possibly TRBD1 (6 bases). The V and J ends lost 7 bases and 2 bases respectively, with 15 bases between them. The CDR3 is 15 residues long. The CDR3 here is CASTMGQGGNQPQHF. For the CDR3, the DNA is TGTGCCAGCACCATGGGACAAGGGGGCAATCAGCCCCAGCATTTT.

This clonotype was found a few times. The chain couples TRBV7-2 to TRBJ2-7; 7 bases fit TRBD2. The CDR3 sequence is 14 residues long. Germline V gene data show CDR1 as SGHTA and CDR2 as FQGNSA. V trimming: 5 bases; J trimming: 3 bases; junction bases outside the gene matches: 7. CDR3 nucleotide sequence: TGTGCCAGCAGCAGGGACTATTCCTACTACGAGCAGTACTTC. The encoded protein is CASSRDYSYYEQYF.

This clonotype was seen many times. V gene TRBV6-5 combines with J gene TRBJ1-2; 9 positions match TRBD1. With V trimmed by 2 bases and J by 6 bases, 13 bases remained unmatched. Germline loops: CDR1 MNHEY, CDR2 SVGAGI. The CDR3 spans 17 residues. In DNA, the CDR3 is TGTGCCAGCAGTTACGCTCTAGTGGACAGGGGAGACCATGGCTACACCTTC. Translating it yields CASSYALVDRGDHGYTF.

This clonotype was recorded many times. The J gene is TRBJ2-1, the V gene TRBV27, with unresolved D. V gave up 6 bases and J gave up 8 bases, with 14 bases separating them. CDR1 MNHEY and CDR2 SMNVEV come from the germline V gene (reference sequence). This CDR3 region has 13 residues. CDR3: CASSPNWVYEQFF. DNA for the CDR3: TGTGCCAGCAGCCCAAATTGGGTATATGAGCAGTTCTTC.

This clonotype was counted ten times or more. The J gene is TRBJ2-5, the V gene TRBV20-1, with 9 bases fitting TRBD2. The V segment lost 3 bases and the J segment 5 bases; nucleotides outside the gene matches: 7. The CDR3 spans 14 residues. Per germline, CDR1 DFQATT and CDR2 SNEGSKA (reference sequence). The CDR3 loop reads CSASGREGLETQYF. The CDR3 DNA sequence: TGCAGTGCTAGTGGGCGGGAGGGCCTTGAGACCCAGTACTTC.